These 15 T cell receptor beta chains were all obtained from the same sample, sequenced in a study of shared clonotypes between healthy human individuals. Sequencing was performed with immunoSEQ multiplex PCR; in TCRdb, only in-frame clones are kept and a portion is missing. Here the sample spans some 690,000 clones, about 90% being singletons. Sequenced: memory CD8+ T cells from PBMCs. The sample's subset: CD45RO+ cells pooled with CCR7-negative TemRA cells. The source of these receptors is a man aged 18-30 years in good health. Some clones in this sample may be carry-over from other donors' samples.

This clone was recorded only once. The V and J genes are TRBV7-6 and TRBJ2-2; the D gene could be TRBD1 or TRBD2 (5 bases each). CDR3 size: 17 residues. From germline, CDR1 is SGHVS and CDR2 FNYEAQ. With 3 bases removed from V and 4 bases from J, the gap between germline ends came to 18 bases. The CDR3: CASSLAGAELTTGELFF. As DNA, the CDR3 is TGTGCCAGCAGCTTGGCCGGGGCGGAATTAACCACCGGGGAGCTGTTTTTT.

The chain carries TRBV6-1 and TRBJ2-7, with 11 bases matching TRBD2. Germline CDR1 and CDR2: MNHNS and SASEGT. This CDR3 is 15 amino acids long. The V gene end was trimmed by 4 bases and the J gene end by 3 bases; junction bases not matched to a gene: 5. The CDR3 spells CASSAGLAALYEQYF. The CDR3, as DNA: TGTGCCAGCAGTGCGGGACTAGCGGCACTCTACGAGCAGTACTTC.

The CDR3 protein is CASSYSIVSSGSEQYF. The CDR3 bases are TGTGCCAGCAGTTACTCGATAGTGTCTAGCGGGAGCGAGCAGTACTTC. The chain has TRBV6-6 and TRBJ2-7; 10 bases are shared with TRBD2. This CDR3 has 16 amino acids. J lost 6 bases, V lost 0 bases, and 8 bases had no gene match. Germline V gene lookup returns CDR1 MNHNY and CDR2 SVGAGI (reference sequence).

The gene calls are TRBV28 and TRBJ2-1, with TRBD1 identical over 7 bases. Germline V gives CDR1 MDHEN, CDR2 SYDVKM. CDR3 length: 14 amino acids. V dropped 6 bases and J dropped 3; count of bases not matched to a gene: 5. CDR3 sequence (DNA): TGTGCCAGCAGGACTGACAGGGACTACAATGAGCAGTTCTTC. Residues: CASRTDRDYNEQFF.

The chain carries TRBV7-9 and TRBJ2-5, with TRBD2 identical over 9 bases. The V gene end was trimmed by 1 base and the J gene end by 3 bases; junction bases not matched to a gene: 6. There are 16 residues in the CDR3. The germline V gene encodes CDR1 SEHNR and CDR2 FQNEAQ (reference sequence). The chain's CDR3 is CASSLVTSGLKETQYF. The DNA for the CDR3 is TGTGCCAGCAGCTTAGTGACTAGCGGATTAAAAGAGACCCAGTACTTC.

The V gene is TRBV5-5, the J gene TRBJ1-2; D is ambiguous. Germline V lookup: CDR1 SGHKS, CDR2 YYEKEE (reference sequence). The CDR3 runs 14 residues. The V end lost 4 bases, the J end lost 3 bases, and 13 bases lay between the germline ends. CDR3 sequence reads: CASSPRWQDYGYTF. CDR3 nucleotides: TGTGCCAGCAGCCCCCGGTGGCAGGACTATGGCTACACCTTC.

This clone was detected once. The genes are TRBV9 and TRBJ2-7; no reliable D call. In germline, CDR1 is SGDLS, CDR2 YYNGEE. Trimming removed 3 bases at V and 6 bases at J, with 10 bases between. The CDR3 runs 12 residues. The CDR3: CASSGALGEQYF. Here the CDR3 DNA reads TGTGCCAGCAGCGGGGCGTTGGGCGAGCAGTACTTC. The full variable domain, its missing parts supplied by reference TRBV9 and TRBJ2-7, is DSGVTQTPKHLITATGQRVTLRCSPRSGDLSVYWYQQSLDQGLQFLIQYYNGEERAKGNILERFSAQQFPDLHSELNLSSLELGDSALYFCASSGALGEQYFGPGTRLTVT.

The CDR3 reads CASSPGRGNEQFF. CDR3 DNA: TGTGCCAGCAGCCCAGGTCGTGGCAATGAGCAGTTCTTC. The gene calls are TRBV9 and TRBJ2-1; D unclear. The CDR3 contains 13 residues. V lost 4 bases and J 6 bases, leaving 11 bases between the germline ends. CDR1 and CDR2 (germline): SGDLS, YYNGEE. The whole variable domain, filled in from reference TRBV9 and TRBJ2-1, reads DSGVTQTPKHLITATGQRVTLRCSPRSGDLSVYWYQQSLDQGLQFLIQYYNGEERAKGNILERFSAQQFPDLHSELNLSSLELGDSALYFCASSPGRGNEQFFGPGTRLTVL.

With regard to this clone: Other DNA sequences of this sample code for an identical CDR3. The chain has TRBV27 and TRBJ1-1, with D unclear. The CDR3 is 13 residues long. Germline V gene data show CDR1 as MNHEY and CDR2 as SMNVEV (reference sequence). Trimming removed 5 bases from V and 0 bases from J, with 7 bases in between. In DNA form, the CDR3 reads TGTGCCAGCAGTCCAACAGTGAACACTGAAGCTTTCTTT. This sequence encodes CASSPTVNTEAFF.

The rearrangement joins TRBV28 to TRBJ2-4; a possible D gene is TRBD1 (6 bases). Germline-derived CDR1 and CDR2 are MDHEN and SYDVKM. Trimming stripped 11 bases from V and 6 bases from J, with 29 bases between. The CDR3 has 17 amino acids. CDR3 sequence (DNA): TGTGCCGCCCGCCAGGGGTCCGTTGGGTTTTCCGTAAACATTCAGTACTTC. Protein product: CAARQGSVGFSVNIQYF.

The CDR3 nucleotides are TGTGCCAGCAGTTACCCAAACAGGGGCGGCAATCAGCCCCAGCATTTT. It codes for CASSYPNRGGNQPQHF. The rearrangement links TRBV6-6 to TRBJ1-5, with 7 nucleotides matching TRBD1. Germline CDR1 and CDR2: MNHNY and SVGAGI (reference sequence). This CDR3 is 16 amino acids long. V lost 2 bases and J lost 2; bases outside the gene matches: 6.

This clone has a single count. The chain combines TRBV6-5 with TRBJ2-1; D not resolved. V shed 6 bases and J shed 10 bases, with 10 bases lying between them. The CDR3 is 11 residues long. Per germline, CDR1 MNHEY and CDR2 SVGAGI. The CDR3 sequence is CASRALGEQFF. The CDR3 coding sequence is TGTGCCAGCAGGGCCTTGGGGGAGCAGTTCTTC.

The CDR3 sequence: CASSQVTTNTEAFF. The CDR3 DNA sequence: TGCGCCAGCAGCCAAGTAACGACGAACACTGAAGCTTTCTTT. V usage is TRBV4-1 and J usage is TRBJ1-1; no firm D call. This CDR3 has 14 residues. Looked up from germline, CDR1 is MGHRA and CDR2 is YSYEKL. Trimming cost V 1 base and J 1 base, with 7 bases left between them.

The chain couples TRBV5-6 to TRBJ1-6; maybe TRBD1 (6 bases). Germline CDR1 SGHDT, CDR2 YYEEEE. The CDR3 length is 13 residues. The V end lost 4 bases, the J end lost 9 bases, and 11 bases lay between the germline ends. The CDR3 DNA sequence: TGTGCCAGCAGCGGCTGGGACACTTCACCCCTCCACTTT. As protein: CASSGWDTSPLHF.

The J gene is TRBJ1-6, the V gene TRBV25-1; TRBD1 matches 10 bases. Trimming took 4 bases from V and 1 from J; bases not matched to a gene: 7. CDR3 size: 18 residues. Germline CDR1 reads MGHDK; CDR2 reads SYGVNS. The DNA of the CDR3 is TGTGCCAGCAGTGGCGACAGGGGGCTTGGGTCCTATAATTCACCCCTCCACTTT. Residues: CASSGDRGLGSYNSPLHF.